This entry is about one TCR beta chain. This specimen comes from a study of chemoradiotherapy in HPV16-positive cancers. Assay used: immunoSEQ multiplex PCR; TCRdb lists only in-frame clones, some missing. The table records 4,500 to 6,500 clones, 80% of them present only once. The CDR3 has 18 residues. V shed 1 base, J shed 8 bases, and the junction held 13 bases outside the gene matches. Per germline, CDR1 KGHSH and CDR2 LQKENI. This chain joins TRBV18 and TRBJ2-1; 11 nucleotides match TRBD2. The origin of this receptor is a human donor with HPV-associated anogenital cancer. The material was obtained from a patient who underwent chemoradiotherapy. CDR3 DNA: TGTGCCAGCTCACCACTCCCCGGGACTAGCGGCCCTTGGGATGAGCAGTTCTTC. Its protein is CASSPLPGTSGPWDEQFF.